This T cell receptor (beta chain) was recorded in a study of blood T cell repertoires in COVID-19. In the original workflow: It was from reference gene primer amplification that nucleated cell counts were estimated. Sequencing used immunoSEQ multiplex PCR; TCRdb keeps in-frame clones, though not all of them. V and J calls plus clone size are reproduced from that table; the DNA served to infer D and trimming. The sample consists of roughly 97,000 clones, 82% of them appearing once. The V gene end was trimmed by 7 bases and the J gene end by 3 bases; junction bases not matched to a gene: 11. This CDR3 is 14 amino acids long. The germline CDR1 and CDR2 sequences are GTSNPN and SVGIG (reference sequence).

The sample taken for sequencing was peripheral blood. V usage is TRBV30 and J usage is TRBJ1-1, with 7 bases aligning to TRBD1. The TCR sequence derives from a man aged 55 to 70 with acute or convalescent COVID-19. The CDR3 region has the DNA TGTGCCTATACCCCGGGACAGTGGGACACTGAAGCTTTCTTT. This gives the protein CAYTPGQWDTEAFF.